This T cell receptor beta chain was observed in a study of metastatic and nonmetastatic thyroid tumors. The wider study: Malignant and benign thyroid patients had repertoires compared in peripheral blood and tumor or nodule tissue.

This clone was detected many times. Its specificity is unknown. The CDR3 sequence is 13 residues long. V was clipped by 3 bases and J by 2 bases, with 9 bases between them. Germline V gene lookup returns CDR1 DFQATT and CDR2 SNEGSKA (reference sequence). Study-wide points: Benign nodules reportedly had significantly lower TCR beta diversity than malignant thyroid tumors in blood and tumor.

Original processing notes: What underpinned the distant-metastasis classifier for papillary thyroid cancer was the set of CDR3 differences across clinicopathological groups. TCRdb reanalyzed the PCR reads via MiXCR. TCRdb's processing, not the authors', yielded these V and J calls. The sample consists of about 33,000 clones, approximately 17% of them appearing once. All patients reached thyroid surgery having received no treatment beforehand. The sequencing input was blood. This TCR was sampled from a female donor with papillary thyroid cancer or a benign thyroid nodule (not recorded which). Some clones in this sample may be carry-over from other donors' samples. The rearrangement uses TRBV20-1 and TRBJ2-3, with D hard to call. The CDR3 here is CSARDPLTDTQYF. DNA of the CDR3: TGCAGTGCTAGGGACCCACTCACAGATACGCAGTATTTT.